This TCR beta chain was obtained from a study of T cell changes during pregnancy in multiple sclerosis (dated by TCRdb to about 2019). Notes on the research overall: Changes in the T cell repertoire over the course of pregnancy were examined in this study in women with multiple sclerosis.

The germline V gene (reference sequence) specifies SEHNR as CDR1 and FQNEAQ as CDR2. The CDR3 covers 16 residues, taking in both the cysteine and the phenylalanine. Kept here is only the CDR3 DNA, which spans 48 bases and is read in frame from base 1. After removal of 5 bases from V and 4 bases from J, the junction retains 9 bases not matched to a gene. Library preparation was by the immunoSEQ multiplex PCR assay. The immuneACCESS repertoire file appears here via TCRdb, limited to in-frame rearrangements. These files lack a portion of the clones; in checked studies, under half of the deficit traces to unresolved V genes, and the cause of the others is not known. The sample records approximately 66,000 clones, 75% to 95% of which are singletons. In total, the top ten clones hold 5.3% of the sample. As regards this clone: Its recognized antigen is unknown. No base quality information exists; no much larger clone differs at one position.

The material was CD8+ T cells from peripheral blood mononuclear cells, obtained before pregnancy. The chain is made from TRBV7-9 and TRBJ1-3, and TRBD1 matches 9 of the central bases. This clonotype was obtained from a female donor with multiple sclerosis, enrolled in a pregnancy study. The DNA reads as follows: TGTGCCAGCAGCCCGGACAGGGGACGTTCAGGAAACACCATATATTTT. The resulting protein is CASSPDRGRSGNTIYF.